Listed below are T cell receptor beta chains from one sample, sequenced in a study of beta chain features in type 1 diabetes. Generated by immunoSEQ multiplex PCR, the TCRdb table keeps only in-frame clones and is missing some. The sample holds 330,000 or so clones, roughly a fifth seen once. The specimen sequenced was naive CD4+ T cells from blood. These receptors all come from a woman aged 18 to 35 in good health. Each CDR3 is given without its conserved first and last residue. Each record gives: D gene, V gene, CDR3 length, J gene, CDR3 protein. The D gene is left open where the match is weak.

TRBD1	TRBV5-1	13	TRBJ2-3	ASSLDRGRTDTQY
.	TRBV19	12	TRBJ1-4	ASSIRRTNEKLF
.	TRBV29-1	11	TRBJ1-2	SVEDKLNYGYT
TRBD2	TRBV5-1	13	TRBJ2-3	ASSGSGDTTDTQY
.	TRBV6-5	13	TRBJ1-6	ASSYWQEGNSPLH
TRBD2	TRBV4-2	15	TRBJ2-7	ASSQDRGTSASYEQY
.	TRBV21-1	17	TRBJ2-6	ASSKTVQGLFSGANVLT
TRBD1	TRBV5-1	13	TRBJ2-7	ASSLTTGSSYEQY
.	TRBV30	11	TRBJ2-7	AWSGGVSYEQY
.	TRBV4-3	13	TRBJ1-1	ASSQEPGLNTEAF
TRBD1	TRBV4-1	13	TRBJ1-5	ASSRQGGPNQPQH
.	TRBV2	10	TRBJ1-4	ASIIRTGQLF
.	TRBV6-1	11	TRBJ1-2	ASSVDTPYGYT
TRBD2	TRBV7-2	13	TRBJ2-5	ASSLRRGAQETQY
TRBD1	TRBV18	12	TRBJ1-1	ASSPGQMNTEAF
TRBD1	TRBV19	12	TRBJ2-2	ASRGQGGTGELF
.	TRBV6-5	11	TRBJ2-2	ASSQGGPGELF
.	TRBV18	11	TRBJ1-1	ASSPPGNTEAF
.	TRBV7-9	13	TRBJ2-7	ASSPQSGSTYEQY
.	TRBV30	12	TRBJ1-2	AWSVRGGSYGYT
TRBD1	TRBV5-1	14	TRBJ2-5	ASSKTGTGGGETQY
.	TRBV11-3	15	TRBJ2-5	ASSLYSFGTLQETQY
TRBD2	TRBV9	13	TRBJ2-1	ASSVSSGGYNEQF
TRBD2	TRBV19	11	TRBJ2-5	ASGEGVGETQY
TRBD1	TRBV14	13	TRBJ2-7	ASSQGGTGAYEQY
.	TRBV2	12	TRBJ1-1	ASGEGWQGTEAF
.	TRBV11-2	11	TRBJ1-1	ASSAGLNTEAF
TRBD1	TRBV30	9	TRBJ1-1	AWKNGQGAF
TRBD1	TRBV18	13	TRBJ1-1	ASSPRQGLDTEAF
TRBD1	TRBV10-3	12	TRBJ2-1	AISQRTGLDEQF
.	TRBV2	12	TRBJ1-5	ASSSSRQNQPQH
TRBD2	TRBV27	13	TRBJ2-1	ASGSTSGGHNEQF
.	TRBV9	9	TRBJ1-2	ASSASDGYT
TRBD2	TRBV25-1	13	TRBJ2-7	ASSEEGAGGDEQY
TRBD1	TRBV23-1	15	TRBJ1-3	ASSQTPGQGIGNTIY
.	TRBV18	11	TRBJ1-2	ASSPTALFGYT
.	TRBV9	13	TRBJ2-1	ASSHQGLPLDEQF
.	TRBV15	13	TRBJ1-6	ATSRDSTGNSPLH
.	TRBV9	15	TRBJ2-5	ASSVGAAPRSQETQY
TRBD1	TRBV30	11	TRBJ1-5	AWSGTENQPQH
TRBD2	TRBV5-6	11	TRBJ2-1	ASTKRERNEQF
TRBD2	TRBV5-1	13	TRBJ2-3	ASSLRGRGTDTQY
.	TRBV15	11	TRBJ2-7	ATSRDRIYEQY
TRBD1	TRBV7-9	16	TRBJ2-6	ASSTLRGPRAGANVLT
.	TRBV9	12	TRBJ2-5	ASSVSSFQETQY
.	TRBV30	12	TRBJ1-3	AWSMAHSGNTIY
.	TRBV6-5	11	TRBJ2-1	ASSLDSYNEQF
TRBD1	TRBV5-1	13	TRBJ2-7	ASSFGRGLSYEQY